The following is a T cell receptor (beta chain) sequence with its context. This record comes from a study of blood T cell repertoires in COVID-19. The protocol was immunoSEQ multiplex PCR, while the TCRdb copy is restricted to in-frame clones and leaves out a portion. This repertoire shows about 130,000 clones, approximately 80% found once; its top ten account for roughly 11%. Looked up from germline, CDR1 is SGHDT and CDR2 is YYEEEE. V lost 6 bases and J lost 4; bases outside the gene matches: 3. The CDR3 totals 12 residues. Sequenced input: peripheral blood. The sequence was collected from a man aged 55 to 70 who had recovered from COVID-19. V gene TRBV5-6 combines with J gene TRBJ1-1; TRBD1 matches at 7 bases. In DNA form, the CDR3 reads TGTGCCAGCAAGACAGGGACCACTGAAGCTTTCTTT. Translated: CASKTGTTEAFF.